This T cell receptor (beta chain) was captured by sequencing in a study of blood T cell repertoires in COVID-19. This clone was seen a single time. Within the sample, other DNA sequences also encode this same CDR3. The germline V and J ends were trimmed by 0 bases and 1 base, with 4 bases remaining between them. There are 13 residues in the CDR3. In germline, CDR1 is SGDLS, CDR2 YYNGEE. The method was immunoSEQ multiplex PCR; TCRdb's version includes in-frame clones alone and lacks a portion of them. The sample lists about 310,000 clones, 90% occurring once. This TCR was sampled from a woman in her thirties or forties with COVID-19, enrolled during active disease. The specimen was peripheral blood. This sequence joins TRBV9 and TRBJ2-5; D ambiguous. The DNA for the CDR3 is TGTGCCAGCAGCGTAGCACTCCAAGAGACCCAGTACTTC. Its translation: CASSVALQETQYF.